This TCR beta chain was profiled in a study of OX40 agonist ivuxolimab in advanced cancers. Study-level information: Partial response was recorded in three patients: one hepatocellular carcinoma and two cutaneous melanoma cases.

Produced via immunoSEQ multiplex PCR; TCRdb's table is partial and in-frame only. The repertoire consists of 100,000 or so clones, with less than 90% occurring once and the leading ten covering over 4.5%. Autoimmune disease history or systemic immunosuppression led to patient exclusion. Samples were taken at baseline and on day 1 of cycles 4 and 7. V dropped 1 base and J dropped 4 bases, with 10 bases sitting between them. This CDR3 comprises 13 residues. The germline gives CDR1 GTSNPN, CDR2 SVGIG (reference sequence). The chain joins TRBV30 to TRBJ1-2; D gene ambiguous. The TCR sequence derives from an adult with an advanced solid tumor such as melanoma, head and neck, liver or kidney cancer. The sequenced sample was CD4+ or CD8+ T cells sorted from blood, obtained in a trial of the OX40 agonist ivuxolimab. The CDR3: CAWSASAGYGYTF. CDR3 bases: TGTGCCTGGAGTGCTTCGGCGGGCTATGGCTACACCTTC.